This passage covers 27 T cell receptor beta chains from one sample sequenced in a study of PD-1 blockade in classical Hodgkin lymphoma. Profiling relied on immunoSEQ multiplex PCR, and the TCRdb table lists in-frame clones only, not all of them. The profile covers roughly 64,000 clones, with about 90% appearing a single time and about 9.4% taken by the ten largest. Time point defined: cycle 4 day 1 (C4D1), after more than five weeks of nivolumab. Each patient relapsed following autologous stem cell transplantation, and prior brentuximab vedotin exposure differed. Sequenced material: peripheral blood mononuclear cells (PBMCs), taken before the fourth cycle of nivolumab. Receptors were obtained from a human donor with classical Hodgkin lymphoma.

The chain employs TRBV13 and TRBJ2-1; D is undetermined. The CDR3 length is 11 residues. Germline lookup yields CDR1 PRHDT and CDR2 FYEKMQ (reference sequence). V dropped 5 bases and J dropped 5 bases, with 4 bases sitting between them. As DNA, the CDR3 is TGTGCCAGCAGCACCCACAATGAGCAGTTCTTC. Its translation is CASSTHNEQFF.

The V and J genes are TRBV19 and TRBJ1-2; D perhaps matches TRBD1 (6 bases). The CDR3 spans 15 residues. V was clipped by 4 bases and J by 4 bases, with 16 bases between them. From germline, CDR1 is LNHDA and CDR2 SQIVND (reference sequence). The CDR3, as DNA: TGTGCCAGTAGTAGTTGGGCCCAGGGGATCTATGGCTACACCTTC. Translated, it gives CASSSWAQGIYGYTF.

This chain links TRBV7-9 with TRBJ1-4; 7 nucleotides align to TRBD1. V lost 0 bases and J lost 5; bases outside the gene matches: 6. The V gene's germline CDR1 is SEHNR and CDR2 FQNEAQ (reference sequence). The CDR3 has 16 residues. CDR3 sequence: CASSLAATGQNEKLFF. CDR3 coding DNA: TGTGCCAGCAGCTTAGCCGCGACAGGGCAAAATGAAAAACTGTTTTTT.

This clone was recorded only once. V gene TRBV30 combines with J gene TRBJ2-3; no definite D call. Per the germline V gene, CDR1 is GTSNPN and CDR2 is SVGIG (reference sequence). V was shortened by 0 bases and J by 3 bases, with 22 bases between the two germline ends. The CDR3 loop spans 18 amino acids. The CDR3 is CAWSVRRITRIDTDTQYF. The CDR3 bases are TGTGCCTGGAGTGTACGTCGGATCACCAGGATAGATACAGATACGCAGTATTTT.

The rearrangement joins TRBV5-1 to TRBJ1-3; the match to TRBD1 covers 10 bases. From germline, CDR1 is SGHRS and CDR2 YFSETQ. J was trimmed by 1 base and V by 0 bases; bases with no gene match: 7. This CDR3 is 18 amino acids long. CDR3 DNA: TGCGCCAGCAGCTTGGATGGGACAGGGGTATTATCTGGAAACACCATATATTTT. Its protein is CASSLDGTGVLSGNTIYF.

This chain links TRBV30 with TRBJ2-7; TRBD2 agrees at 8 bases. Germline lookup yields CDR1 GTSNPN and CDR2 SVGIG (reference sequence). The CDR3 consists of 15 residues. J was trimmed by 7 bases and V by 5 bases; bases with no gene match: 16. As DNA, the CDR3 is TGTGCCTGGGGTCCTCTAATGGCGGGGGGAGGGGAGCAGTACTTC. This gives the protein CAWGPLMAGGGEQYF. The full variable domain, its missing parts supplied by reference TRBV30 and TRBJ2-7, is SQTIHQWPATLVQPVGSPLSLECTVEGTSNPNLYWYRQAAGRGLQLLFYSVGIGQISSEVPQNLSASRPQDRQFILSSKKLLLSDSGFYLCAWGPLMAGGGEQYFGPGTRLTVT.

The genes are TRBV27 and TRBJ2-1; possible D gene TRBD2, 6 bases. This CDR3 comprises 12 residues. Deletions cut 8 bases from V and 12 bases from J, with 17 bases between. The V gene's germline CDR1 is MNHEY and CDR2 SMNVEV (reference sequence). DNA for the CDR3: TGTGCCAGCTCCCTGTGGGGGACTGGGCAGTTCTTC. Translated, it gives CASSLWGTGQFF.

The V gene is TRBV2, the J gene TRBJ1-4; TRBD1 is a possible D gene (5 bases). Per germline, CDR1 SNHLY and CDR2 FYNNEI. The V and J ends lost 3 bases and 8 bases respectively, with 13 bases between them. The CDR3 covers 14 residues. CDR3 sequence: CASSEWQGGEKLFF. The CDR3 nucleotides are TGTGCCAGCAGTGAGTGGCAGGGAGGAGAAAAACTGTTTTTT.

The chain employs TRBV5-1 and TRBJ1-1, with TRBD1 identical over 8 bases. Germline-derived CDR1 and CDR2 are SGHRS and YFSETQ. With V trimmed by 5 bases and J by 0 bases, 3 bases remained unmatched. The CDR3 runs to 14 residues. The CDR3, as DNA: TGCGCCAGCAGTAACAGGGGGTTGAACACTGAAGCTTTCTTT. Encoded protein: CASSNRGLNTEAFF.

This clone was detected a few times. The chain recombines TRBV2 with TRBJ1-1; a possible D gene is TRBD1 (5 bases). The CDR3 is made up of 15 amino acids. V was shortened by 4 bases and J by 5 bases, with 17 bases between the two germline ends. CDR1 and CDR2 (germline): SNHLY, FYNNEI. The CDR3, as DNA: TGTGCCAGCAGTGTTGGGCGACAAGAGGGGACTGAAGCTTTCTTT. Translation: CASSVGRQEGTEAFF.

The chain combines TRBV10-3 with TRBJ1-3, with a tentative D call TRBD1 (6 bases). CDR3 length equals 15 residues. Germline-derived CDR1 and CDR2 are ENHRY and SYGVKD. V was shortened by 5 bases and J by 0 bases, with 11 bases between the two germline ends. Here the CDR3 reads CAISPDRYSGNTIYF. For the CDR3, the DNA is TGTGCCATCAGTCCAGACAGGTACTCTGGAAACACCATATATTTT.

The V gene is TRBV6-6, the J gene TRBJ2-1; no clear D. V lost 7 bases, J lost 6 bases, and 13 bases lay in between. The germline V gene encodes CDR1 MNHNY and CDR2 SVGAGI (reference sequence). The length of the CDR3 is 13 residues. Here the CDR3 reads CASTDLYVNEQFF. The CDR3 DNA reads TGTGCCAGCACCGATCTCTACGTCAATGAGCAGTTCTTC.

The table lists this clone with a few counts. V gene TRBV7-9 combines with J gene TRBJ1-6; perhaps TRBD1 as D (6 bases). CDR1 and CDR2 (germline): SEHNR, FQNEAQ (reference sequence). Trimming removed 4 bases from V and 5 bases from J, with 9 bases in between. This CDR3 has 14 residues. The CDR3 region is CASSSDRDNSPLHF. The CDR3 DNA follows: TGTGCCAGCAGCTCGGACAGAGATAATTCACCCCTCCACTTT.

The chain combines TRBV4-1 with TRBJ1-2; 8 bases agree with TRBD1. Looked up from germline, CDR1 is MGHRA and CDR2 is YSYEKL. The CDR3 runs 15 residues. Trimming at V came to 1 base and at J to 3 bases, leaving 4 bases not matched to a gene. The CDR3 reads CASSQVGQEYYGYTF. For the CDR3, the DNA is TGCGCCAGCAGCCAAGTGGGACAGGAGTACTATGGCTACACCTTC.

V is TRBV10-3 and J is TRBJ2-2; D gene unclear. The ends were cut back, 11 bases at V and 1 base at J, with 8 bases in the middle. The CDR3 has 12 amino acids. Germline CDR1 reads ENHRY; CDR2 reads SYGVKD. The CDR3 DNA is TGTGCCGTCTACAAGAACACCGGGGAGCTGTTTTTT. It is translated as CAVYKNTGELFF.

The rearrangement links TRBV6-1 to TRBJ1-2, with D possibly matching TRBD1 (6 bases). The CDR3 consists of 17 residues. The germline gives CDR1 MNHNS, CDR2 SASEGT. The V gene lost 2 bases and the J gene lost 0 bases, with 16 bases spanning the gap. The CDR3 bases are TGTGCCAGCAGTGAACTCGGAGGGACACTCCCTAACTATGGCTACACCTTC. Amino acids: CASSELGGTLPNYGYTF.

The gene calls are TRBV6-5 and TRBJ1-3; D uncertain. The CDR3 loop spans 11 amino acids. Trimming took off 8 bases at V and 2 bases at J, with 4 bases between the two ends. Germline V lookup: CDR1 MNHEY, CDR2 SVGAGI. The CDR3 region has the DNA TGTGCCAGCGGGGCTGGAAACACCATATATTTT. Translation: CASGAGNTIYF.

The gene calls are TRBV7-6 and TRBJ2-2; 8 nucleotides align to TRBD1. CDR3 length: 17 amino acids. Losses at the gene ends were 3 bases for V and 7 bases for J; bases not matched to a gene: 13. Germline CDR1 is SGHVS and CDR2 is FNYEAQ. In nucleotides, the CDR3 is TGTGCCAGCAGCTTCGGCCGTGGACAGGGTGTTAGCGGGGAGCTGTTTTTT. Encoded protein: CASSFGRGQGVSGELFF.

V and J are TRBV9 and TRBJ1-1; unclear D gene. The CDR3 is made up of 13 amino acids. Germline V CDR1 and CDR2: SGDLS, YYNGEE. The ends were cut back, 0 bases at V and 3 bases at J, with 6 bases in the middle. The CDR3 sequence is CASSVGGDTEAFF. CDR3 sequence (DNA): TGTGCCAGCAGCGTAGGGGGTGACACTGAAGCTTTCTTT.

The V gene is TRBV7-9, the J gene TRBJ2-5; weak D call: TRBD1 (6 bases). Germline assignment: CDR1 SEHNR and CDR2 FQNEAQ (reference sequence). V lost 8 bases and J lost 4, with 20 bases in between. The CDR3 spans 15 residues. The CDR3 here is CASPPQGKGGETQYF. The CDR3 bases are TGTGCCAGCCCTCCGCAGGGAAAAGGGGGAGAGACCCAGTACTTC.

J is TRBJ1-2 and V is TRBV5-4; D possibly corresponds to TRBD1 (5 bases). This CDR3 has 12 amino acids. Trimming stripped 3 bases from V and 12 bases from J, with 15 bases between. Germline V CDR1 and CDR2: SGHNT, YYREEE (reference sequence). CDR3 in amino acids: CASSSMPGEDTF. The CDR3 DNA reads as TGTGCCAGCAGCTCCATGCCGGGGGAGGACACCTTC.

The chain combines TRBV6-1 with TRBJ1-2; the D is unclear. There are 15 residues in the CDR3. The V end lost 4 bases, the J end lost 2 bases, and 14 bases lay between the germline ends. CDR1 and CDR2 from the germline V gene are MNHNS and SASEGT. Here the CDR3 reads CASSVGGAPNYGYTF. The CDR3 coding sequence is TGTGCCAGCAGTGTTGGCGGCGCCCCGAACTATGGCTACACCTTC.

The rearrangement uses TRBV5-1 and TRBJ1-1, with D hard to call. V lost 0 bases and J 0 bases, leaving 9 bases between the germline ends. The germline CDR1 and CDR2 sequences are SGHRS and YFSETQ. The CDR3 covers 15 residues. CDR3 bases: TGCGCCAGCAGCTTGGTCGTAGGGATGAACACTGAAGCTTTCTTT. This sequence encodes CASSLVVGMNTEAFF.

V and J are TRBV6-6 and TRBJ1-6; D gene uncertain. CDR1 MNHNY and CDR2 SVGAGI come from the germline V gene (reference sequence). The CDR3 has 16 residues. V lost 4 bases and J 9 bases, leaving 19 bases between the germline ends. DNA of the CDR3: TGTGCCAGCAGTTCTCCCGACGGAAACATAGGTTCACCCCTCCACTTT. Protein: CASSSPDGNIGSPLHF.

This chain connects TRBV28 to TRBJ2-7; no clear D gene. Trimming stripped 5 bases from V and 4 bases from J, with 12 bases between. This CDR3 spans 13 amino acids. CDR1 is MDHEN, CDR2 SYDVKM, per germline. This chain's CDR3 is CASSIQSSYEQYF. CDR3 nucleotide sequence: TGTGCCAGCAGTATTCAATCAAGTTACGAGCAGTACTTC.

The chain joins TRBV5-6 to TRBJ2-1; D not resolved. The germline V gene encodes CDR1 SGHDT and CDR2 YYEEEE. V lost 2 bases and J 10 bases, leaving 10 bases between the germline ends. The length of the CDR3 is 12 residues. DNA of the CDR3: TGTGCCAGCAGCTTCGTAGCTATGGAGCAGTTCTTC. Translation gives CASSFVAMEQFF.

This rearrangement joins TRBV6-5 to TRBJ2-7; a possible D gene is TRBD2 (6 bases). Germline CDR1 MNHEY, CDR2 SVGAGI. Trimming left V 7 bases short and J 3 bases short, with 7 bases between. This CDR3 comprises 11 residues. The CDR3 sequence: CASKGLYEQYF. Here the CDR3 DNA reads TGTGCCAGCAAGGGACTCTACGAGCAGTACTTC.